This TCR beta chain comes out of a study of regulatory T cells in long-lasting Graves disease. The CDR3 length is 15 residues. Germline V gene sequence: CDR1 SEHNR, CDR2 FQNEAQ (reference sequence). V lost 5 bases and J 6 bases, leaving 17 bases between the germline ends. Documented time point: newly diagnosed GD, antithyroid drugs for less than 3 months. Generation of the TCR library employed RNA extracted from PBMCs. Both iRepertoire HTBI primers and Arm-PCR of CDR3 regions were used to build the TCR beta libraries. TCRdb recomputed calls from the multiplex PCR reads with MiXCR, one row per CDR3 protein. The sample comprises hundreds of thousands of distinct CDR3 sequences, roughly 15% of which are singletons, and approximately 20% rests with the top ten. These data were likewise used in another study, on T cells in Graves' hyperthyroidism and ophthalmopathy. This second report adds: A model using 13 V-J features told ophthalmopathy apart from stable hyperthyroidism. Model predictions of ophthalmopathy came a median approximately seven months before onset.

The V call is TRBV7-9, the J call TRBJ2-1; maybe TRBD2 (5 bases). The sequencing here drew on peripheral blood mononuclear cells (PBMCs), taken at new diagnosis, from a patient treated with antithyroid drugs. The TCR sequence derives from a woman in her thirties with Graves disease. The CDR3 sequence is CASSVDFALGNEQFF. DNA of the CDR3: TGTGCCAGCAGCGTGGACTTTGCCTTGGGCAATGAGCAGTTCTTC.